The source of this TCR beta chain is a study of human T cells and chemical hapten exposure. Across the whole study: Patients having alopecia areata, totalis or universalis were mostly female. Variation in per-sample TCR yields came mainly from small pooled library volume differences.

This clonotype has ten or more counts. The time point is: patch test 2, 6 weeks after DPC sensitization. Regarding treatment: therapeutic diphenylcyclopropenone sensitization with weekly scalp DPC. TCRdb re-derived calls from the RACE reads in MiXCR, one entry per CDR3 protein. Of 35,000 to 45,000 distinct CDR3 sequences in the sample, about 9.8% are singletons; the top ten hold approximately 15%. The receptor comes from a woman aged 40 to 50 with alopecia areata. Some clones in this sample may be carry-over from other donors' samples. The sequences come from whole blood, collected in connection with sensitization to the hapten diphenylcyclopropenone (DPC).

The CDR3 here is CASSFTGPLSNQPQHF. The CDR3 nucleotides are TGTGCCAGCAGCTTTACAGGTCCCCTGTCTAATCAGCCCCAGCATTTT. The chain has TRBV5-6 and TRBJ1-5, with D possibly TRBD1 on 5 matching bases. Trimming cost V 2 bases and J 4 bases, with 16 bases left between them. The CDR3 has 16 residues. CDR1 and CDR2 from the germline V gene are SGHDT and YYEEEE.